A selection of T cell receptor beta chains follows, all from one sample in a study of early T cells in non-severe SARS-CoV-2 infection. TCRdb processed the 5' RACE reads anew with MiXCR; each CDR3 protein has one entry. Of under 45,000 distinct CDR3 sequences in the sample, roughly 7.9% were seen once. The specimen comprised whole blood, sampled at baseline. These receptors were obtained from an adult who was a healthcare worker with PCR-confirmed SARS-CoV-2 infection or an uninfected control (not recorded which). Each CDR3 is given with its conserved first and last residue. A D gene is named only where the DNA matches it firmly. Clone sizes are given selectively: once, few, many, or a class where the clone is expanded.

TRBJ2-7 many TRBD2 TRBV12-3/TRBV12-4 CASSRTSGGSTYEQYF TGTGCCAGCAGCAGGACTAGCGGGGGCTCGACCTACGAGCAGTACTTC
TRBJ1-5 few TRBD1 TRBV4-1 CASSQRAGGSNQPQHF TGCGCCAGCAGCCAAAGGGCAGGGGGGAGCAATCAGCCCCAGCATTTT
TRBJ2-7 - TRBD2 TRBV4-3 CASSQNPPGLEGYEQYF TGCGCCAGCAGTCAGAACCCTCCGGGACTAGAAGGTTACGAGCAGTACTTC
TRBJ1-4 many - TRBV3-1 CASSYQGGEGEKLFF TGTGCCAGCAGCTACCAGGGAGGCGAGGGTGAAAAACTGTTTTTT
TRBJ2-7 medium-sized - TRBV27 CASSQDSPYEQYF TGTGCCAGCAGCCAGGACAGTCCCTACGAGCAGTACTTC
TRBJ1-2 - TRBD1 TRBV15 CATSRDRQGPYGYTF TGTGCCACCAGCAGAGACAGACAGGGACCCTATGGCTACACCTTC
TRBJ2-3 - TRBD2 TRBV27 CASRALAGAWGTDTQYF TGTGCCAGCAGAGCCTTAGCGGGGGCCTGGGGCACAGATACGCAGTATTTT
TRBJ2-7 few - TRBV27 CASSGTGTSYEQYF TGTGCCAGCAGTGGGACTGGCACGTCCTACGAGCAGTACTTC
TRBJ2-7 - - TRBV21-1 CALTGTGVNYEQYF TGTGCCCTAACCGGGACAGGGGTTAACTACGAGCAGTACTTC
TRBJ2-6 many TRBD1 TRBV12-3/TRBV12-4 CASRSGTGYIGANVLTF TGTGCCAGCAGGTCCGGGACAGGGTATATTGGGGCCAACGTCCTGACTTTC
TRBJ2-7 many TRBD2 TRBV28 CAVWGSGGKSSYEQYF TGTGCCGTATGGGGCAGCGGGGGGAAGAGCTCCTACGAGCAGTACTTC
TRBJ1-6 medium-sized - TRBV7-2 CASSTFRRENSPLHF TGTGCCAGCAGCACTTTTAGAAGGGAGAATTCACCCCTCCACTTT
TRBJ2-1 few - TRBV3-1 CASSQGRGGEQFF TGTGCCAGCAGCCAAGGAAGGGGGGGTGAGCAGTTCTTC
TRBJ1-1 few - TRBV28 CASSLVGTEAFF TGTGCCAGCAGTTTGGTGGGAACTGAAGCTTTCTTT
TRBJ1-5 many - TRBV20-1 CATGSGNQPQHF TGCGCCACAGGTTCTGGTAATCAGCCCCAGCATTTT
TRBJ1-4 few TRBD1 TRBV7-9 CASSLQGALAEKLFF TGTGCCAGCAGTTTACAGGGGGCCTTGGCTGAAAAACTGTTTTTT